Shown below are 27 T cell receptor beta chains from a single sample sequenced in a study of blood T cell repertoires in COVID-19. Method: immunoSEQ multiplex PCR; TCRdb's copy keeps in-frame clones and lacks some. The sample consists of a few hundred thousand clones, 88% of them appearing once. Source material: PBMCs or T cells enriched from blood (not recorded which). These receptors came from a woman in her twenties or thirties who had been exposed to COVID-19.

This chain links TRBV5-1 with TRBJ1-1, with D possibly being TRBD1 (5 bases). This CDR3 has 13 amino acids. Germline CDR1 and CDR2: SGHRS and YFSETQ. V was pared by 0 bases and J by 8 bases, with 11 bases between. The CDR3 DNA sequence: TGCGCCAGCAGCTTGGCTGGGAGGGGCGAAGCTTTCTTT. Its protein is CASSLAGRGEAFF. The whole variable domain, remainder taken from reference TRBV5-1 and TRBJ1-1, is KAGVTQTPRYLIKTRGQQVTLSCSPISGHRSVSWYQQTPGQGLQFLFEYFSETQRNKGNFPGRFSGRQFSNSRSEMNVSTLELGDSALYLCASSLAGRGEAFFGQGTRLTVV.

The chain couples TRBV7-3 to TRBJ1-6; D unresolved. The germline V and J ends were trimmed by 0 bases and 13 bases, with 10 bases remaining between them. CDR3 size: 13 residues. Germline-derived CDR1 and CDR2 are SGHTA and FQGTGA. The CDR3 reads CASSLTRQYPLHF. In DNA form, the CDR3 reads TGTGCCAGCAGCTTAACACGACAATATCCCCTCCACTTT.

The chain carries TRBV7-7 and TRBJ1-4, with 10 bases fitting TRBD1. Germline CDR1 and CDR2: SSHAT and FNYEAQ (reference sequence). J gave up 8 bases and V 1 base, and 4 bases lay outside the gene matches. The CDR3 is 15 residues long. The CDR3 region has the DNA TGTGCCAGCAGCTTAGGGACAGGGGGAGGCGAAAAACTGTTTTTT. Its translation is CASSLGTGGGEKLFF.

The V call is TRBV2, the J call TRBJ2-7; TRBD2 aligns across 9 bases. Per the germline V gene, CDR1 is SNHLY and CDR2 is FYNNEI. CDR3 length: 12 amino acids. V lost 6 bases to trimming and J lost 7 bases; unmatched junction nucleotides: 4. The CDR3 nucleotides are TGTGCCAGCAGGCGGGAGGGTTGGGAGCAGTACTTC. This sequence encodes CASRREGWEQYF.

The V and J genes are TRBV6-1 and TRBJ2-2; D remains ambiguous. CDR1 is MNHNS and CDR2 is SASEGT in the germline V gene. V was shortened by 2 bases and J by 6 bases, with 10 bases between the two germline ends. This CDR3 has 14 amino acids. CDR3 protein: CASSEPQRPGELFF. Written as DNA, the CDR3 is TGTGCCAGCAGTGAACCCCAGCGCCCCGGGGAGCTGTTTTTT.

The chain couples TRBV30 to TRBJ2-7; 7 bases agree with TRBD2. CDR1 and CDR2 (germline): GTSNPN, SVGIG (reference sequence). Trimming at V came to 5 bases and at J to 3 bases, leaving 13 bases not matched to a gene. This CDR3 is built from 15 residues. The CDR3 region has the DNA TGTGCCTGGGTCCGGGGGAGCGGGGTAAGCTACGAGCAGTACTTC. It is translated as CAWVRGSGVSYEQYF.

This chain links TRBV7-9 with TRBJ2-1; TRBD2 matches 14 bases. Germline V gene data show CDR1 as SEHNR and CDR2 as FQNEAQ (reference sequence). The CDR3 contains 18 residues. V shed 5 bases and J 0 bases; nucleotides not matched to a gene: 6. The CDR3 here is CASSPGLAGESSYNEQFF. The CDR3, as DNA: TGTGCCAGCAGCCCGGGACTAGCGGGAGAGAGCTCCTACAATGAGCAGTTCTTC.

The CDR3 is CASSPGGYDTEAFF. The CDR3 DNA reads as TGTGCCAGCAGTCCCGGAGGATATGACACTGAAGCTTTCTTT. This chain joins TRBV28 and TRBJ1-1, with unresolved D. This CDR3 is built from 14 residues. Germline CDR1 reads MDHEN; CDR2 reads SYDVKM. V dropped 5 bases and J dropped 3 bases, with 13 bases sitting between them.

This clone is a singleton in its sample. The chain is built from TRBV29-1 and TRBJ2-5; 8 bases align to TRBD1. Germline assignment: CDR1 SQVTM and CDR2 ANQGSEA. Trimming removed 7 bases from V and 5 bases from J; junction bases left unmatched: 9. This CDR3 region has 13 residues. CDR3 loop: CSASRGRGETQYF. DNA for the CDR3: TGCAGCGCCAGCAGGGGGCGCGGGGAGACCCAGTACTTC.

The chain recombines TRBV28 with TRBJ1-4; 12 bases align to TRBD1. The trim removed 7 bases at V and 3 bases at J, leaving 6 bases unmatched. Germline V lookup: CDR1 MDHEN, CDR2 SYDVKM. The CDR3 covers 16 residues. In nucleotides, the CDR3 is TGTGCCAGCACCCAGGGACAGGGGGCAGCTAATGAAAAACTGTTTTTT. Encoded protein: CASTQGQGAANEKLFF.

A single count supports this clone. The V gene is TRBV28, the J gene TRBJ1-2; the match to TRBD1 covers 7 bases. Germline lookup yields CDR1 MDHEN and CDR2 SYDVKM. This CDR3 spans 18 amino acids. Trimming took 4 bases from V and 4 from J; bases not matched to a gene: 18. The CDR3 coding sequence is TGTGCCAGCAGTTACACTCCGGGTCGACAGGGTGGATTCTATGGCTACACCTTC. The encoded protein is CASSYTPGRQGGFYGYTF.

This chain uses TRBV25-1 with TRBJ2-7, with D possibly TRBD2 on 6 matching bases. This CDR3 is 14 amino acids long. Germline values: CDR1 MGHDK, CDR2 SYGVNS. Trimming removed 2 bases from V and 2 bases from J, with 10 bases in between. This CDR3 is CASSERWGAYEQYF. Written as DNA, the CDR3 is TGTGCCAGCAGTGAAAGGTGGGGGGCCTACGAGCAGTACTTC.

The chain carries TRBV30 and TRBJ2-1, with 10 bases identical to TRBD2. CDR3 length: 15 amino acids. The V and J ends lost 1 base and 3 bases, in that order; junction bases with no gene match: 3. The germline V gene encodes CDR1 GTSNPN and CDR2 SVGIG (reference sequence). The CDR3 coding sequence is TGTGCCTGGAGTGGGACTAGCGGATACTACAATGAGCAGTTCTTC. Translating it yields CAWSGTSGYYNEQFF.

J is TRBJ2-3 and V is TRBV11-2; 7 bases map to TRBD1. Trimming removed 5 bases from V and 1 base from J; junction bases left unmatched: 9. The CDR3 runs 16 residues. Germline CDR1 is SGHAT and CDR2 is FQNNGV. The CDR3 nucleotides are TGTGCCAGCAGCATAACATCCGGGACAGGCACAGATACGCAGTATTTT. Its protein is CASSITSGTGTDTQYF.

This chain links TRBV3-1 (or the pseudogene TRBV3-2) with TRBJ1-2, with D perhaps TRBD1 (6 bases). This CDR3 has 14 residues. Germline V gene data show CDR1 as LGHDT and CDR2 as YNNKEL (reference sequence). V shed 0 bases and J shed 4 bases, with 9 bases lying between them. The DNA of the CDR3 is TGTGCCAGCAGCCAAGATCCAGGGGTCTATGGCTACACCTTC. Translated, it gives CASSQDPGVYGYTF.

The chain uses TRBV24-1 and TRBJ1-1; 7 positions match TRBD1. Trimming removed 5 bases from V and 5 bases from J; junction bases left unmatched: 4. The CDR3 has 13 amino acids. CDR1 is KGHDR, CDR2 SFDVKD, per germline. This chain's CDR3 is CATSGQGSTEAFF. CDR3 nucleotide sequence: TGTGCCACCAGTGGACAGGGCTCAACTGAAGCTTTCTTT.

The chain employs TRBV6-5 and TRBJ2-5, with 10 bases identical to TRBD2. Per germline, CDR1 MNHEY and CDR2 SVGAGI. Trimming at V came to 2 bases and at J to 4 bases, leaving 4 bases not matched to a gene. This CDR3 region has 15 residues. The CDR3 loop is CASSYSGGGGETQYF. The CDR3 DNA reads as TGTGCCAGCAGTTACAGCGGGGGGGGAGGAGAGACCCAGTACTTC.

This chain links TRBV16 with TRBJ1-1, with a tentative D call TRBD1 (6 bases). Germline loops: CDR1 KGHSY, CDR2 FQNENV. CDR3 length: 16 residues. V shed 0 bases and J shed 2 bases, with 13 bases lying between them. The CDR3: CASSQSSWGLNTEAFF. In nucleotides, the CDR3 is TGTGCCAGCAGCCAATCTTCGTGGGGGCTCAACACTGAAGCTTTCTTT.

This clone was observed a single time. The chain is built from TRBV7-9 and TRBJ2-3; 10 bases line up with TRBD1. The CDR3 consists of 16 residues. With 5 bases clipped from V and 4 bases from J, the junction kept 9 bases outside the gene matches. Germline loops: CDR1 SEHNR, CDR2 FQNEAQ (reference sequence). Written as DNA, the CDR3 is TGTGCCAGCAGCGCCTACGGGACAGGGGTTCCAGATACGCAGTATTTT. Residues: CASSAYGTGVPDTQYF.

This clone was detected a few times. This chain uses TRBV27 with TRBJ2-2, with TRBD2 as a possible D gene (6 bases). V was clipped by 5 bases and J by 3 bases, with 13 bases between them. The CDR3 runs to 15 residues. Germline V lookup: CDR1 MNHEY, CDR2 SMNVEV (reference sequence). CDR3 region: CASSGSGQDTGELFF. The CDR3 DNA is TGTGCCAGCAGTGGGAGCGGGCAGGACACCGGGGAGCTGTTTTTT.

CDR3 nucleotides: TGTGCCAGCAGCCAATCGGGGGCTCCCGAGCAGTACTTC. Its protein product is CASSQSGAPEQYF. The V and J genes are TRBV16 and TRBJ2-7, with D perhaps matching TRBD1 (6 bases). This CDR3 is 13 amino acids long. CDR1 is KGHSY, CDR2 FQNENV, per germline. Trimming pared 0 bases from V and 6 bases from J, leaving 9 bases between.

The CDR3 spells CASSLADLRDTEAFF. CDR3 nucleotides: TGTGCCAGCAGCTTAGCCGACCTGAGGGACACTGAAGCTTTCTTT. The chain combines TRBV7-8 with TRBJ1-1; D is unclear. The germline V gene encodes CDR1 SGHVS and CDR2 FQNEAQ. CDR3 length: 15 amino acids. The V end was cut by 0 bases, the J end by 3 bases, with 11 bases between.

The chain couples TRBV19 to TRBJ2-2; 9 nucleotides agree with TRBD1. Germline trimming cut 2 bases from V and 1 base from J; bases unmatched to any gene: 5. The CDR3 is 17 amino acids. Per the germline V gene, CDR1 is LNHDA and CDR2 is SQIVND (reference sequence). This chain's CDR3 is CASSISPGQGNTGELFF. In DNA, the CDR3 is TGTGCCAGTAGTATAAGCCCGGGACAGGGGAACACCGGGGAGCTGTTTTTT.

This chain connects TRBV25-1 to TRBJ1-1, with 8 nucleotides matching TRBD1. V lost 5 bases, J lost 5 bases, and 10 bases stayed unmatched. Germline V gene data show CDR1 as MGHDK and CDR2 as SYGVNS. The CDR3 has 15 residues. CDR3 sequence (DNA): TGTGCCAGCAGTAACGACTGGACAGGGCATACTGAAGCTTTCTTT. Residues: CASSNDWTGHTEAFF.

The chain joins TRBV18 to TRBJ2-3, with 7 bases identical to TRBD1. Germline CDR1 reads KGHSH; CDR2 reads LQKENI. This CDR3 has 17 residues. Losses at the gene ends were 8 bases for V and 0 bases for J; bases not matched to a gene: 14. CDR3 amino acids: CASVLRAQGFSTDTQYF. In nucleotides, the CDR3 is TGTGCCAGCGTTTTAAGAGCACAGGGGTTTAGCACAGATACGCAGTATTTT. The variable domain in full, with the rest retrieved from reference TRBV18 and TRBJ2-3, is NAGVMQNPRHLVRRRGQEARLRCSPMKGHSHVYWYRQLPEEGLKFMVYLQKENIIDESGMPKERFSAEFPKEGPSILRIQQVVRGDSAAYFCASVLRAQGFSTDTQYFGPGTRLTVL.

V usage is TRBV30 and J usage is TRBJ1-3, with TRBD1 matching 8 bases. With V trimmed by 2 bases and J by 4 bases, 7 bases remained unmatched. This CDR3 contains 15 residues. Germline V gene sequence: CDR1 GTSNPN, CDR2 SVGIG (reference sequence). CDR3 residues: CAWSSRTGYGNTIYF. The CDR3 bases are TGTGCCTGGAGTAGCAGGACAGGGTACGGAAACACCATATATTTT.

This rearrangement joins TRBV11-2 to TRBJ2-3, with 7 nucleotides matching TRBD2. The J segment lost 6 bases and the V segment lost 5 bases, leaving 2 bases of the junction unmatched. CDR3 length: 12 residues. Germline CDR1 and CDR2: SGHAT and FQNNGV. CDR3 sequence reads: CASSPAGDTQYF. The CDR3 DNA sequence: TGTGCCAGCAGCCCAGCGGGGGATACGCAGTATTTT.